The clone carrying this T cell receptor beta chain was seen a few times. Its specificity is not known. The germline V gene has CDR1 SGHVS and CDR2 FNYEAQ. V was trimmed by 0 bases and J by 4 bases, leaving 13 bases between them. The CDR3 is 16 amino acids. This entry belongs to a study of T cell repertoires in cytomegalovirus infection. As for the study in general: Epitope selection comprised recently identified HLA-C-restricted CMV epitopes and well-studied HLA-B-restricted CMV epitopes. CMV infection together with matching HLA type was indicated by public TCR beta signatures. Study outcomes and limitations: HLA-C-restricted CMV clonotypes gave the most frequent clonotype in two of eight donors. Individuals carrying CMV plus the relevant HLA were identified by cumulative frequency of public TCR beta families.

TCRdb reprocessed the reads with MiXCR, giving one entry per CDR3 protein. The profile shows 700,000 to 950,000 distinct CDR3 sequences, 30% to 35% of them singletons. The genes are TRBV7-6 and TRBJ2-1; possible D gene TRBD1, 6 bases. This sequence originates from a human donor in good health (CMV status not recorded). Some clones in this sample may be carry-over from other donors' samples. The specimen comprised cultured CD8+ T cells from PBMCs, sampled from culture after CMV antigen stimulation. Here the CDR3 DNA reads TGTGCCAGCAGCTTAGCAGGGGGTTGGGAATACAATGAGCAGTTCTTC. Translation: CASSLAGGWEYNEQFF.